This record looks at one T cell receptor (beta chain) sequence and its context. Its antigen remains unidentified. The input lacks base qualities; no much larger clone sits a single base away. The method behind the library was the immunoSEQ multiplex PCR assay. For the multiplex PCR, a mixture combining 60 forward primers for TCR Vbeta segments and 13 reverse primers for TCR Jbeta segments was used. The CDR3 region of rearranged TCR beta genes was amplified from genomic DNA by a multiplex PCR assay. The Illumina HiSeq System was used to sequence the amplified TCR beta libraries as 87-base-pair reads. From the authors' description of their analysis: In a later analysis, 70 million to 95 million unique TCR beta chains were counted across the roughly 610 repertoires, and approximately 11 million of these chains were shared by at least two donors. To remove PCR and sequencing errors, raw reads were error-corrected and collapsed into unique sequences using a nearest-neighbor algorithm that merged closely related sequences. CDR3 sequences were aligned to IMGT reference sequences to assign V, D and J gene segments. Each retained sequence needed at least a six-nucleotide match to both a V gene segment and a J gene segment. Rearrangements were called productive when the CDR3 lacked stop codons and stayed in frame with V and J; all others were non-productive. Following IMGT convention, CDR3 was defined as the stretch from the second conserved V-encoded cysteine to the conserved J-encoded phenylalanine. In an earlier analysis of more than 550 of the donors, sequences lacking an unambiguous match to a single V gene segment were excluded. In an earlier analysis of roughly 600 of the donors, a V segment was called functional when productive rearrangements were above 56.7%, and segregating when the standard deviation between donors exceeded 5%. A statistical classification framework was built to diagnose cytomegalovirus status from the catalog of TCR beta chain sequences. In a later analysis, V and J genes were assigned by comparing TCR nucleotide sequences against IMGT/GENE-DB human TR gene sequences. A later analysis assigned CDR3 sequences and most-parsimonious VDJ recombination scenarios with the TCRdist pipeline. In a later analysis, every TCR beta chain was defined by the combination of its CDR3 amino acid sequence and its V-gene family, and reads without a unique V-gene family were dropped. In a later analysis, 550 to 650 highly shared, low-generation-probability nucleotide sequences were removed to address suspected cross-contamination and a sequencing artifact. In a later analysis, a clonal expansion index was calculated for each public chain from normalized within-repertoire ranks of inferred template counts. A later analysis computed generation probabilities with a VDJ recombination model fitted to out-of-frame rearrangements, and checked the results against IGoR. In a later analysis, TCR-TCR, TCR-HLA and TCR-CMV co-occurrence was scored with hypergeometric tests, and a repertoire-size bias correction was applied to TCR pairs. In a later analysis, false discovery rates were estimated by permuting HLA or CMV assignments 20 times. In a later analysis, co-occurring TCRs were grouped using DBSCAN, with TCRdist sequence similarity added in when clustering inside HLA-allele-positive subsets. Co-occurrence clustering excluded repertoires with fewer than 30,000 or more than 120,000 public chains, plus five with anomalous nucleotide sharing. TCRdb limited this immuneACCESS table to in-frame rearrangements with V and J called. A share of clones is missing; checked studies link under half to unresolved V genes, and the rest is unexplained. The V and J calls and clone size are taken from that table; D and trimming were inferred from the DNA. The sample includes 100,000 to 150,000 clones, with around 72% observed a single time. The ten largest clones take up less than 2% of the sample.

This record belongs to a study of cytomegalovirus exposure and HLA in healthy donors (dated by TCRdb to the late 2010s). For the study in its entirety: An earlier analysis of roughly 500 of the donors reported approximately 300 Gb of sequence data and 117 million unique TCR beta sequences from about 200 million T cells. Of the roughly 400 genotyped donors, 70% to 90% were placed in the genetic ancestry cluster associated with self-reported Caucasian donors. On average, 235,054 unique TCR beta nucleotide sequences were sequenced per donor among 398 genotyped donors of the cohort, with roughly 18% of those sequences being non-productive. The study profiled the T cell repertoires of hundreds of subjects by immunosequencing and related them to cytomegalovirus serostatus. The later analysis used no new phenotypic data to find candidate immune exposures, relying instead on TCR beta sequences and their occurrence across donors. In addition to the first cohort of several hundred subjects, a separate validation cohort of approximately 130 different subjects was used. HLA typing included class I and class II loci at four-digit resolution. Donor age, sex, ethnicity and CMV serostatus were collected together with the repertoire data. An early release covering 500 to 750 HLA-typed donors comprised about 290 gigabases of sequencing data and 85 million to 100 million unique TCR sequences. High-throughput TCR immunosequencing, statistical association of individual TCRs with disease status, and machine learning were combined to predict cytomegalovirus infection status. A later genetic analysis took genome-wide SNP genotypes for about 55% of the 666 donors and used that subset as a discovery cohort. To decide whether each TCR beta V gene segment behaved as functional or pseudogenic, an earlier analysis of over 500 of the donors relied on high-throughput TCR beta sequencing. Every discovery cohort repertoire had been produced on one sequencing platform. A later analysis re-analyzed previously published TCR beta repertoires from about 600 donors and added high-resolution HLA genotyping to study TCR occurrence patterns. The number of donors typed differed by locus, with roughly 629-640 for A, B, C, DRB1 and DQB1, more than 500 for DQA1, over 600 for DPA1, and over 400 for DPB1. Because of strong linkage in the cohort, roughly five DR-DQ haplotypes were treated as single units for association and clustering. The study aimed to test whether cataloging public T cell receptors could reveal signatures of past pathogen exposure. Overall results and qualifications from the work: When HLA alleles, especially DR and DQ, strongly co-occurred, TCR associations were difficult to assign to individual alleles. The only immune exposure information available for the cohort was CMV serostatus. In a later genetic analysis, fewer N-insertions in productive TCRs were reported among donors in an Asian-associated ancestry cluster than the approximately 630-donor mean. In vitro tests confirmed that a few of the cytomegalovirus-associated TCR beta chains recognize cytomegalovirus antigens. A later analysis associated 15,000 to 20,000 TCR beta sequences with specific HLA alleles at a false discovery rate of 0.05. Several of the top co-occurrence clusters appeared to be linked to parvovirus B19, influenza, CMV and Epstein-Barr virus, according to a later analysis. A further reported finding was that TCR beta sequences accurately predicted the HLA-A and HLA-B alleles for most subjects in the first cohort. Because HLA typing was missing for some donors at each locus, association tests included only the typed subset. Linkage disequilibrium might explain the correlated functional status among segregating V segments, but an unknown experimental factor could not be ruled out. Because counts were too low, about 15 rarely observed V segments, including chromosome 9 orphons, were left out of the earlier analysis of about 620 of the donors. The authors suggested that the approach could potentially be extended to other disease states and immunological phenotypes. Sequencing depth was assumed to be roughly uniform across donors in the presence/absence analyses, though that assumption may not hold. Because the 87-base-pair reads could not distinguish some IMGT-functional V segments, including TRBV6-2 and TRBV6-3, those segments were excluded. While some public TCRs were present in many individuals, most TCR sequences turned up only very rarely across donors. In a later analysis, the rate of TCR association differed among HLA loci, with DRB1 alleles having the most associated TCRs and HLA-C alleles having the fewest. In this cohort, only TCR beta chains were sequenced, and detectable features were limited by the absence of alpha or paired-chain data. A group of highly shared sequence variants was considered likely to be a technical artifact of the sequencing pipeline. Broadly in line with IMGT annotations, most TCR beta V segments showed up in productive rearrangements about 87% or about 30% of the time in an earlier analysis of several hundred of the donors. In both the original and validation cohorts, the classifier was reported to diagnose cytomegalovirus status with high specificity and sensitivity. Compared with equally common non-associated chains, HLA-associated TCR beta chains in a later analysis were more clonally expanded and had lower generation probabilities. The study listed approximately 160 TCR beta chains as associated with cytomegalovirus. According to a later analysis, most CMV-associated TCR beta chains appeared to be HLA-restricted, and the HLA associations seemed to be driven largely by CMV exposure. V-gene and J-gene trimming of TCR beta chains was associated with a missense DCLRE1C variant in a later genetic analysis, and the association was replicated in an independent cohort.

The CDR3 runs 16 residues from the cysteine to the phenylalanine. The CDR3 DNA has 48 bases and is translated from base 1. From V the trimming removes 5 bases and from J it removes 8 bases, while the gene matches leave 9 bases of the junction unaccounted for. Sequences SEHNR (CDR1) and FQNEAQ (CDR2) are obtained from the germline V gene (reference sequence). The cohort comprised around 690 healthy bone marrow donors. At the time of sampling, all cohort members were nominally healthy, though unrecorded immune exposures were likely present. The donor was CMV seronegative and belonged to the group of 352 seronegative cohort members. A peripheral blood sample was provided by each donor, and peripheral blood mononuclear cells were used for TCR beta sequencing. The Qiagen DNeasy Blood Extraction Kit was used to extract genomic DNA from the blood cell samples.

This TCR derives from a woman aged 18-29 years in good health and CMV-seronegative. The chain joins TRBV7-9 to TRBJ2-1; TRBD2 matches 13 bases in the middle. Sequenced material: PBMCs. The nucleotides are TGTGCCAGCAGCCCCGGACTAGCGGGAGATTCAGATGAGCAGTTCTTC. This translates into CASSPGLAGDSDEQFF.